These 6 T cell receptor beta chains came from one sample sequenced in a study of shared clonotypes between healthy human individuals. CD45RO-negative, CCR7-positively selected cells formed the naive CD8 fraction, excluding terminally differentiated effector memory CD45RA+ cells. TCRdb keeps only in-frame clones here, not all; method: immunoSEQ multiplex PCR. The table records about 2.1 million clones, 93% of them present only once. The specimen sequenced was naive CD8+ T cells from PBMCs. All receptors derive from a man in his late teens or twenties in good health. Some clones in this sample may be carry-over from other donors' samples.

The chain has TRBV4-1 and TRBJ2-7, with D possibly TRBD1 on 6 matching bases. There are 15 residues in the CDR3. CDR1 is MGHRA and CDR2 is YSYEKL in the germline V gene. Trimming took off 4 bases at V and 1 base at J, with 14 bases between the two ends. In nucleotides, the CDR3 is TGCGCCAGCAGCCCTACCAGGGGAATTTCCTACGAGCAGTACTTC. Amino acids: CASSPTRGISYEQYF.

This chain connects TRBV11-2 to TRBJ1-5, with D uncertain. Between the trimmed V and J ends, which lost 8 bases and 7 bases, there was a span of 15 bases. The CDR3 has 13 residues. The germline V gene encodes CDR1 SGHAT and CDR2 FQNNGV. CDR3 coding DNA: TGTGCCAGCGCTGGTGGGGTCGGGCAGCCCCAGCATTTT. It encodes CASAGGVGQPQHF.

CDR3 coding DNA: TGTGCCAGCAGCGTAGGAAGTAGGCAGGGAACCGGGGAGCTGTTTTTT. Translating gives CASSVGSRQGTGELFF. This sequence joins TRBV9 and TRBJ2-2; possible D gene TRBD1, 5 bases. The ends were cut back, 0 bases at V and 5 bases at J, with 14 bases in the middle. Germline V gene data show CDR1 as SGDLS and CDR2 as YYNGEE. The CDR3 totals 16 residues.

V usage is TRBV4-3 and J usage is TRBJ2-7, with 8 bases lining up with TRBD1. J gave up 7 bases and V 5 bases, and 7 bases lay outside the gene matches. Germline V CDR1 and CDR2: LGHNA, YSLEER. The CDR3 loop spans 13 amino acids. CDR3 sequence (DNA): TGCGCCAGCAGCGGCCGACAGGGGTGGGAGCAGTACTTC. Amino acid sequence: CASSGRQGWEQYF.

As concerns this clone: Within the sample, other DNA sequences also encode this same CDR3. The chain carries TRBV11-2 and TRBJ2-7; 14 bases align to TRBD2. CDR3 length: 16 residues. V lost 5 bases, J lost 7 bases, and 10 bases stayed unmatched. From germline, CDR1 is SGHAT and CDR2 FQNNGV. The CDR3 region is CASSPPGLAGVSEQYF. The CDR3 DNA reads TGTGCCAGCAGCCCTCCGGGACTAGCGGGAGTGAGTGAGCAGTACTTC.

CDR3 loop: CASSGSRTSGRLFSDTQYF. The CDR3 bases are TGTGCCAGCAGCGGATCCCGAACTAGCGGGAGGTTGTTTTCAGATACGCAGTATTTT. The V gene is TRBV9, the J gene TRBJ2-3, with 12 bases identical to TRBD2. Germline CDR1 reads SGDLS; CDR2 reads YYNGEE. Trimming cost V 3 bases and J 4 bases; bases outside gene matches: 15. The CDR3 runs to 19 residues.